This T cell receptor beta chain originates from a study of CD8+ T cells in alopecia areata. On the study more broadly: Percent affected scalp area, the SALT score, rated treated patients' severity.

Treatment specified: oral pan-JAK inhibitor, 5-10 mg twice daily. Extracted RNA was reverse transcribed into cDNA, the sequencing template. The protocol was immunoSEQ multiplex PCR, while the TCRdb copy is restricted to in-frame clones and leaves out a portion. Of over 250,000 clones listed, about 62% are singletons. To note about this clone: Its antigen is unknown.

Losses at the gene ends were 4 bases for V and 14 bases for J; bases not matched to a gene: 5. This CDR3 spans 12 amino acids. CDR1 and CDR2 (germline): KGHSH, LQKENI. Study outcomes and limitations: Under tofacitinib, numerous expanded lesional clonotypes remained detectable in scalp and blood.

The specimen was CD4+ T cells sorted from blood, collected between weeks 51 and 54, from a patient treated with tofacitinib. The rearrangement joins TRBV18 to TRBJ2-1, with TRBD1 matching over 10 bases. This clonotype originated in a human donor with alopecia areata. The CDR3 here is CASSLPGTGEFF. The CDR3 DNA reads TGTGCCAGCTCACTCCCAGGGACAGGGGAGTTCTTC.